One sample yielded the 19 T cell receptor beta chains listed below, sequenced in a study of T cells after yellow fever vaccination. TCRdb recomputed calls from the 5' RACE reads with MiXCR, one row per CDR3 protein. This sample carries fewer than 350,000 distinct CDR3 sequences, approximately 3.8% of them seen once, and the ten largest clones take around 24%. The sequences come from PBMCs, collected on the day of the yellow fever booster vaccination. The receptors derive from a man aged 18 to 29 who received the YFV17D yellow fever vaccine.

This clonotype was recorded a few times. The chain couples TRBV18 to TRBJ2-2; tentative D call: TRBD1 (6 bases). This CDR3 is 16 amino acids long. Germline CDR1 KGHSH, CDR2 LQKENI. The germline V and J ends were trimmed by 6 bases and 8 bases, with 22 bases remaining between them. The CDR3 DNA sequence: TGTGCCAGCTCCCCCCGGGACACCCCAACGGCGGGGGAGCTGTTTTTT. It is translated as CASSPRDTPTAGELFF.

This clonotype showed up just a few times. The chain is built from TRBV4-3 and TRBJ2-7, with TRBD2 as a possible D gene (6 bases). The CDR3 is 16 amino acids. V lost 0 bases to trimming and J lost 2 bases, with 14 bases between them. Germline-derived CDR1 and CDR2 are LGHNA and YSLEER. Written as DNA, the CDR3 is TGCGCCAGCAGCCAAGATCACGGGGGTTTCGCCTACGAGCAGTACTTC. Its translation: CASSQDHGGFAYEQYF.

This clonotype was seen ten or more times. V and J are TRBV20-1 and TRBJ2-1, with a weak D call TRBD1 (6 bases). The CDR3 consists of 14 residues. CDR1 and CDR2 (germline): DFQATT, SNEGSKA (reference sequence). V was cut by 5 bases and J by 7 bases, with 18 bases left in between. The CDR3 bases are TGCAGTGCTGTTTGGGGGACAATCAGGAATGAGCAGTTCTTC. As protein: CSAVWGTIRNEQFF.

The chain recombines TRBV2 with TRBJ1-1, with D uncertain. V was trimmed by 7 bases and J by 4 bases, leaving 16 bases between them. This CDR3 has 14 amino acids. Looked up from germline, CDR1 is SNHLY and CDR2 is FYNNEI. In nucleotides, the CDR3 is TGTGCCAGCACTACCTCCTGGGTGGGCACTGAAGCTTTCTTT. Residues: CASTTSWVGTEAFF.

This clonotype has at least ten counts. The chain is built from TRBV7-9 and TRBJ2-3; D might be TRBD1 or TRBD2, each matching 5 bases. The V end lost 5 bases, the J end lost 2 bases, and 17 bases lay between the germline ends. CDR3 size: 16 residues. CDR1 is SEHNR, CDR2 FQNEAQ, per germline (reference sequence). For the CDR3, the DNA is TGTGCCAGCAGCCCAACAGTGGGACCACACACAGATACGCAGTATTTT. Translation gives CASSPTVGPHTDTQYF.

The table lists this clonotype with many counts. Mismatch with germline at one junction end may stem from a read error. The gene calls are TRBV10-3 and TRBJ2-1; a possible D gene is TRBD2 (5 bases). The CDR3 has 13 amino acids. Germline assignment: CDR1 ENHRY and CDR2 SYGVKD. The CDR3, as DNA: TGTGCCATTAGTGGGGTTCGGGGTAATGAGCAGTTCTTC. Translated, it gives CAISGVRGNEQFF.

This clonotype has only a few counts. The rearrangement uses TRBV24-1 and TRBJ2-3; TRBD2 matches 13 bases. The junction had 7 bases not matched to a gene; V was cut back by 5 bases and J by 6 bases. CDR1 is KGHDR and CDR2 is SFDVKD in the germline V gene. There are 16 residues in the CDR3. The CDR3 coding sequence is TGTGCCACCAGTGGGTTGACTAGCGGGGGGCCGGATACGCAGTATTTT. Translated, it gives CATSGLTSGGPDTQYF.

This clonotype was seen ten or more times. This sequence joins TRBV2 and TRBJ2-3, with D perhaps matching TRBD2 (5 bases). V lost 10 bases and J 4 bases, leaving 15 bases between the germline ends. The CDR3 has 13 residues. CDR1 is SNHLY and CDR2 is FYNNEI in the germline V gene. CDR3 nucleotides: TGTGCCACCCGGGATTTTAAGCCAGATACGCAGTATTTT. The encoded protein is CATRDFKPDTQYF.

This clonotype occurred many times. This chain connects TRBV6-1 to TRBJ2-3; possibly TRBD1 for D (5 bases). CDR3 size: 14 residues. Trimming removed 4 bases from V and 1 base from J, with 9 bases in between. Germline assignment: CDR1 MNHNS and CDR2 SASEGT. CDR3 nucleotides: TGTGCCAGCAGTGGGACACTTCGCACAGATACGCAGTATTTT. Protein sequence: CASSGTLRTDTQYF.

This clonotype was observed at least ten times. This chain joins TRBV10-3 and TRBJ2-1; D call uncertain. CDR3 length: 13 residues. Germline V gives CDR1 ENHRY, CDR2 SYGVKD. Trimming removed 6 bases from V and 7 bases from J, with 13 bases in between. The CDR3 is CAISNSGVNEQFF. The CDR3 DNA sequence: TGTGCCATCAGCAATAGTGGGGTGAATGAGCAGTTCTTC.

This clonotype was recorded at least ten times. V gene TRBV27 combines with J gene TRBJ2-7; 9 nucleotides line up with TRBD1. V gave up 4 bases and J gave up 6 bases; unmatched junction bases: 4. In germline, CDR1 is MNHEY, CDR2 SMNVEV (reference sequence). The CDR3 spans 13 residues. The CDR3 here is CASSSNRGPEQYF. CDR3 bases: TGTGCCAGCAGTTCGAACAGGGGGCCCGAGCAGTACTTC.

The chain recombines TRBV4-3 with TRBJ2-3; TRBD1 or TRBD2 may be the D gene (5 bases each). CDR1 is LGHNA, CDR2 YSLEER, per germline. Trimming took 0 bases from V and 1 from J, leaving 17 bases between them. CDR3 length equals 18 residues. The CDR3 sequence: CASSQEIGTSRRTDTQYF. The CDR3 bases are TGCGCCAGCAGCCAAGAGATCGGGACCTCCAGACGCACAGATACGCAGTATTTT.

This clonotype occurred many times. V gene TRBV5-5 combines with J gene TRBJ2-7, with D unresolved. The CDR3 sequence is 13 residues long. Germline V CDR1 and CDR2: SGHKS, YYEKEE (reference sequence). V lost 4 bases to trimming and J lost 2 bases, with 10 bases between them. The CDR3 sequence: CASSQTGTYEQYV. The CDR3 nucleotides are TGTGCCAGCAGCCAGACTGGGACCTACGAGCAGTACGTC.

This clonotype was picked up a small number of times. V usage is TRBV12-3 or TRBV12-4 and J usage is TRBJ2-4; perhaps TRBD2 as D (6 bases). The V gene lost 0 bases and the J gene lost 7 bases, with 13 bases spanning the gap. The CDR3 extends over 15 amino acids. The CDR3, as DNA: TGTGCCAGCAGTTTAGCAGAGGCGGGATTGAACATTCAGTACTTC. Amino acid sequence: CASSLAEAGLNIQYF.

This clonotype appeared many times. The chain has TRBV5-1 and TRBJ2-3; 12 bases align to TRBD2. After removal of 2 bases from V and 2 bases from J, the junction contained 18 bases not matched to a gene. The germline gives CDR1 SGHRS, CDR2 YFSETQ. This CDR3 has 21 residues. CDR3 nucleotide sequence: TGCGCCAGCAGCTTCTCCCTGACTAGCGGGGGACACAGACTTTACACAGATACGCAGTATTTT. It encodes CASSFSLTSGGHRLYTDTQYF.

The J gene is TRBJ2-3, the V gene TRBV7-8, with 10 bases aligning to TRBD2. Germline V gene lookup returns CDR1 SGHVS and CDR2 FQNEAQ. J was trimmed by 6 bases and V by 6 bases; bases with no gene match: 12. This CDR3 has 16 residues. The CDR3 sequence: CASSQERGGSGDTQYF. CDR3 in DNA: TGTGCCAGCAGTCAAGAGCGGGGGGGGAGCGGGGATACGCAGTATTTT.

This clonotype was seen a handful of times. The chain is built from TRBV3-1 and TRBJ2-2; 8 bases agree with TRBD2. The V gene's germline CDR1 is LGHDT and CDR2 YNNKEL (reference sequence). V lost 4 bases to trimming and J lost 2 bases; unmatched junction nucleotides: 6. This CDR3 spans 16 amino acids. CDR3 sequence reads: CASSRPGLGNTGELFF. The CDR3 region has the DNA TGTGCCAGCAGCCGACCGGGACTAGGTAACACCGGGGAGCTGTTTTTT.

This clonotype was picked up many times. This chain joins TRBV19 and TRBJ2-2; D is perhaps TRBD2 (7 bases). The V gene lost 5 bases and the J gene lost 7 bases, with 17 bases spanning the gap. The CDR3 covers 15 residues. From germline, CDR1 is LNHDA and CDR2 SQIVND (reference sequence). The CDR3 DNA sequence: TGTGCCAGTAGTTTACGGCTCGGGGGGCGCGGGGAGCTGTTTTTT. This gives the protein CASSLRLGGRGELFF.

This clonotype occurred a few times. The gene calls are TRBV4-2 and TRBJ1-4; 8 positions match TRBD1. The CDR3 contains 16 residues. The germline V gene encodes CDR1 LGHNA and CDR2 YNFKEQ. V shed 2 bases, J shed 7 bases, and the junction held 9 bases outside the gene matches. The CDR3 nucleotides read TGTGCCAGCAGCCAAAGGTCGTGGGACAGGAGTGAAAAACTGTTTTTT. Translated: CASSQRSWDRSEKLFF.